This TCR beta chain is drawn from a study of T-cell reconstitution after alpha-beta-depleted transplantation in children. Study findings and constraints: A year post-transplant, T-cell counts and diversity derived mostly from newly produced T cells. TCRbeta diversity was high at day 60 in some patients (a result of surviving recipient T cells and thymic progenitors). After transplant, at about two months, alpha-beta T cells were reportedly derived from several hundred expanded graft clones.

Researchers prepared the TCRbeta library using unique molecular identifiers, the study reports. TCRdb independently ran MiXCR on the PCR reads; one entry per CDR3 protein. The sample includes a few hundred thousand distinct CDR3 sequences, roughly 13% of them seen just once. A remark on this clonotype: The antigen is undetermined.

The germline V gene has CDR1 DFQATT and CDR2 SNEGSKA (reference sequence). Trimming pared 6 bases from V and 5 bases from J, leaving 17 bases between. There are 14 residues in the CDR3. The TCR comes from a male patient younger than 18 who had a stem cell transplant for acute myeloid leukemia, so the T cells may come from the graft donor. V usage is TRBV20-1 and J usage is TRBJ2-1, with D possibly being TRBD2 (6 bases). Specimen: PBMCs, mostly from graft donor cells, collected 360 days after TCRalphabeta/CD19-depleted stem cell transplant. The CDR3 nucleotides read TGCAGTGCGGGCACCGGGACTCCAAACAATGAGCAGTTCTTC. Amino acid sequence: CSAGTGTPNNEQFF.